Described below is a single TCR beta chain sequence and its context. The antigen is not known. CDR3 length: 15 amino acids. V lost 7 bases and J 4 bases, leaving 20 bases between the germline ends. Germline V gives CDR1 MNHEY, CDR2 SVGAGI. The data belong to a study of OX40 agonist ivuxolimab in advanced cancers. General study results and limits: Partial responders at 0.1-3.0 mg/kg showed near-lowest clonal expansion.

Libraries were prepared by immunoSEQ multiplex PCR; TCRdb keeps only in-frame clonotypes and omits some of them. Among approximately 70,000 clones listed, 85% were seen once. Sequencing was performed on CD4+ or CD8+ T cells sorted from blood, taken in a trial of the OX40 agonist ivuxolimab. The TCR sequence derives from an adult with an advanced solid tumor such as melanoma, head and neck, liver or kidney cancer. The chain joins TRBV6-5 to TRBJ2-7; D possibly uses TRBD1 or TRBD2 (5 bases each). This CDR3 is CASKNGAGLLYEQYF. The CDR3 nucleotides read TGTGCCAGCAAAAACGGGGCGGGTTTACTATACGAGCAGTACTTC.